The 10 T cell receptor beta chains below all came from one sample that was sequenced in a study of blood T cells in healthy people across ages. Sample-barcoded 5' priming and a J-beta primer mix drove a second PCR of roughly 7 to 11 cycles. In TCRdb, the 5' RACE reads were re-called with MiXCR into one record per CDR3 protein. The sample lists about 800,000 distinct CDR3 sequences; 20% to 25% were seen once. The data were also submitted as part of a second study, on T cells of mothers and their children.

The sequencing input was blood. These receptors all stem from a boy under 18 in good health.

The CDR3 DNA sequence: TGCAGCGTGGACAGTTGGAACACTGAAGCTTTCTTT. This gives the protein CSVDSWNTEAFF. The chain has TRBV29-1 and TRBJ1-1; a possible D gene is TRBD1 (6 bases). V was cut by 6 bases and J by 1 base, with 9 bases left in between. CDR1 and CDR2 (germline): SQVTM, ANQGSEA. The CDR3 contains 12 residues. Based on the CDR3 plus reference TRBV29-1 and TRBJ1-1, the full variable domain is SAVISQKPSRDICQRGTSLTIQCQVDSQVTMMFWYRQQPGQSLTLIATANQGSEATYESGFVIDKFPISRPNLTFSTLTVSNMSPEDSSIYLCSVDSWNTEAFFGQGTRLTVV.

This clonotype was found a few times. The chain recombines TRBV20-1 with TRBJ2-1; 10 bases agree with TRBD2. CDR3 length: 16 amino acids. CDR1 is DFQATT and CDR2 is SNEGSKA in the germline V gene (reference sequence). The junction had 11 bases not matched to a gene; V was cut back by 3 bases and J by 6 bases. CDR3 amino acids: CSARGLSGGAANEQFF. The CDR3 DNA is TGCAGTGCTAGGGGTTTGAGCGGGGGGGCAGCCAATGAGCAGTTCTTC.

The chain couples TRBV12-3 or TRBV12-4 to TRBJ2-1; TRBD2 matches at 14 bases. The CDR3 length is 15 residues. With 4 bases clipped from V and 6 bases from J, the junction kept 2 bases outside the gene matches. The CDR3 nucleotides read TGTGCCAGCAGTTCAGGGACTAGCGGGGGCAATGAGCAGTTCTTC. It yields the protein CASSSGTSGGNEQFF.

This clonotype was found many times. DNA for the CDR3: TGTGCCAGCAGCTTAGAGGGGACTTTCGAGCAGTACTTC. Protein product: CASSLEGTFEQYF. The rearrangement joins TRBV7-2 to TRBJ2-5; a possible D gene is TRBD2 (6 bases). The last part of the DNA fits TRBJ2-7 better; the J call may be wrong. In germline, CDR1 is SGHTA, CDR2 FQGNSA. This CDR3 spans 13 amino acids.

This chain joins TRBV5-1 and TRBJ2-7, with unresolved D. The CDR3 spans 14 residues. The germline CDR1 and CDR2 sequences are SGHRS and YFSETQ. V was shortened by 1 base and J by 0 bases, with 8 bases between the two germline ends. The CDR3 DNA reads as TGCGCCAGCAGCTTGCAAGGACGCTCCTACGAGCAGTACTTC. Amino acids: CASSLQGRSYEQYF.

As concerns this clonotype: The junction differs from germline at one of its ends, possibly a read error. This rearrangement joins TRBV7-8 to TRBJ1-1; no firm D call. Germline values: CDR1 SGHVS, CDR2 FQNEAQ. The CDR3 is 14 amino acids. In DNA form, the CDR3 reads TGTGCCAGCAGCTTAGTAAATTTGAACGCTGAAGCTTTCTTT. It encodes CASSLVNLNAEAFF.

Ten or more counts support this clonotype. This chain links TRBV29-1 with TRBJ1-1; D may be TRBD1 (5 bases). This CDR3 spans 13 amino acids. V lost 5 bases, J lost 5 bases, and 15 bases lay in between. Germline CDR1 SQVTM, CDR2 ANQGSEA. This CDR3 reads CSVFSGGGTEAFF. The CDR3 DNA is TGCAGCGTTTTCTCTGGGGGAGGGACTGAAGCTTTCTTT.

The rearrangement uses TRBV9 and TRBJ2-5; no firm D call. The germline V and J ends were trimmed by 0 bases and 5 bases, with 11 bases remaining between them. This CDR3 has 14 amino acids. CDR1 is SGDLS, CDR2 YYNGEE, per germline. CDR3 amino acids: CASSVGGGWETQYF. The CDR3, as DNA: TGTGCCAGCAGCGTAGGTGGTGGCTGGGAGACCCAGTACTTC.

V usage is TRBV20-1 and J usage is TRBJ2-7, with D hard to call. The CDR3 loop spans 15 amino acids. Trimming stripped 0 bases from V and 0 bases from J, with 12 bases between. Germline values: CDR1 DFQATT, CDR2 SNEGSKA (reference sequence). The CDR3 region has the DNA TGCAGTGCTAGAGATACGGCTTCTTTCTCCTACGAGCAGTACTTC. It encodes CSARDTASFSYEQYF.

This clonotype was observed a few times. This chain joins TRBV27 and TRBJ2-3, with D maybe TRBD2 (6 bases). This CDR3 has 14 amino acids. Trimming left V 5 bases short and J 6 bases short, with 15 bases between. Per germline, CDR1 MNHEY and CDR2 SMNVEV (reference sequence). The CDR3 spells CASSPDRDSDTQYF. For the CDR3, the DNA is TGTGCCAGCAGTCCGGACCGGGACTCTGATACGCAGTATTTT.